This entry describes one T cell receptor (beta chain). The source of the sample is a study of blood T cell repertoires in COVID-19. Study as a whole: T cells, B-cell-depleted T cells, or PBMCs provided the cDNA or gDNA that served as material.

Germline V gives CDR1 SGHTA, CDR2 FQGNSA. Trimming shortened V by 0 bases and J by 4 bases, and 12 bases separated the two germline ends. The CDR3 consists of 15 residues. In the original workflow: Reference gene primers were amplified, and this amplification served to estimate nucleated cell counts. Only in-frame clones appear in the TCRdb table, and some are missing; sequencing was by immunoSEQ multiplex PCR. The V and J calls and clone size are taken from that table; D and trimming were inferred from the DNA. The sample has roughly 52,000 clones; 82% are singletons. Seattle patient enrollment occurred during active infection, with longitudinal follow-up thereafter.

This receptor was obtained from a man of 80 years or more with COVID-19, enrolled during active disease. The rearrangement uses TRBV7-2 and TRBJ1-2; D is unclear. The sequencing sample was made of peripheral blood. This chain's CDR3 is CASSLAGSSGYGYTF. For the CDR3, the DNA is TGTGCCAGCAGCTTAGCTGGCAGCTCGGGCTATGGCTACACCTTC. The full variable domain, completed using reference TRBV7-2 and TRBJ1-2, is GAGVSQSPSNKVTEKGKDVELRCDPISGHTALYWYRQSLGQGLEFLIYFQGNSAPDKSGLPSDRFSAERTGGSVSTLTIQRTQQEDSAVYLCASSLAGSSGYGYTFGSGTRLTVV.